These T cell receptor beta chains were read from a single sample in a study of CD8 T cells in Susac syndrome. TCRdb processed the immunoSEQ multiplex PCR reads anew with MiXCR; each CDR3 protein has one entry. Of roughly 180,000 distinct CDR3 sequences listed, about 94% are singletons. The specimen was CD4+ T cells from PBMCs. These receptors originate from a human donor with multiple sclerosis. CDR3s leave out the opening cysteine and the closing phenylalanine or tryptophan.

V gene	J gene	CDR3 protein
TRBV2	TRBJ2-5	ASSVGAGTGQETQY
TRBV28	TRBJ1-2	ASSFQDRRGA
TRBV24-1	TRBJ2-7	ATSDSNSYEQY
TRBV5-4	TRBJ2-3	ASSRGGSTDTQY
TRBV7-2	TRBJ2-5	ASSRGLAEETQY
TRBV7-3	TRBJ2-5	ASSLTGSGGFQETQY
TRBV20-1	TRBJ2-5	SAKEVGETQY
TRBV12-3/TRBV12-4	TRBJ1-5	ASKGTNQPQH
TRBV12-3/TRBV12-4	TRBJ1-1	ASSFAQGKAF
TRBV28	TRBJ2-1	ASSQPGRGPSSYNEQF
TRBV5-6	TRBJ2-1	ASSYLGLAGGNEQF
TRBV5-1	TRBJ2-1	ASSPLAGGINEQF
TRBV24-1	TRBJ2-1	ATSASGTSGSSYIVNEQF
TRBV3-1	TRBJ1-5	ASSQDNRGLGNQPQH
TRBV12-3/TRBV12-4	TRBJ2-5	ASSLATPGQETQY
TRBV6-1	TRBJ2-7	ASRTTGTSYEQY
TRBV19	TRBJ2-5	ASSHQGLYQETQY